Described below is a single T cell receptor (beta chain) sequence and its context. The target antigen is unknown. The PCR used 60 Vbeta and 13 Jbeta primers. The assay was immunoSEQ multiplex PCR, and TCRdb's table has in-frame clones only and misses some. The table lists under 300,000 clones, approximately 82% of them singletons, with 8% in the top ten. Germline trimming cut 3 bases from V and 3 bases from J; bases unmatched to any gene: 9. This CDR3 contains 15 residues. Per germline, CDR1 SGHRS and CDR2 YFSETQ. This sample stems from a study of cytomegalovirus exposure and HLA in healthy donors. Findings and caveats of the study: Later analysis reportedly placed an Asian-associated ancestry cluster below the roughly 680-donor mean in N-insertions. In a later analysis, specific HLA alleles were associated with around 17,000 TCR beta sequences at a 0.05 false discovery rate.

This TCR derives from a woman aged 60-75 years in good health and CMV-seropositive. The rearrangement links TRBV5-1 to TRBJ2-7; 7 bases align to TRBD1. Input material: PBMCs. DNA for the CDR3: TGCGCCAGCAGCTCCCGACAGGGTTCTCTCTACGAGCAGTACTTC. Its translation is CASSSRQGSLYEQYF.